This T cell receptor beta chain derives from a study of radiotherapy plus CTLA-4 blockade in lung cancer. Study background: Objective response rate was about 19%; disease control rate, around 30%. General observations from the study: Reports state that early shifts in blood T cell clones, with interferon-beta, best predicted response.

Produced via immunoSEQ multiplex PCR; TCRdb's table is partial and in-frame only. This sample has about 28,000 clones, with 70% to 85% found just once. As concerns this clone: Its target is not known.

Germline V lookup: CDR1 SGHTA, CDR2 FQGNSA. The CDR3 runs 16 residues. Trimming removed 4 bases at V and 5 bases at J, with 17 bases between. Material: peripheral blood, obtained from a patient treated with radiotherapy plus ipilimumab. This sequence originates from a human donor with non-small cell lung cancer who had stable disease on radiotherapy plus ipilimumab. The rearrangement joins TRBV7-2 to TRBJ2-2; TRBD1 is a possible D gene (5 bases). CDR3 DNA: TGTGCCAGCAGCTGGCTGACAGTTTCAATTACCGGGGAGCTGTTTTTT. As protein: CASSWLTVSITGELFF.